This TCR beta chain was captured by sequencing in a study of T cells in Graves' hyperthyroidism and ophthalmopathy. Points from the study as a whole: Blood also held most thyroid clonotypes expanded beyond 0.001. Patients with ophthalmopathy were separated from those with stable hyperthyroidism by a 13 V-J model.

This clonotype occurred many times. Its antigen is undetermined. The CDR3 is 14 residues long. Per the germline V gene, CDR1 is SGHRS and CDR2 is YFSETQ. Trimming shortened V by 2 bases and J by 6 bases, and 12 bases separated the two germline ends. An approximately 10 ml volume of fresh peripheral blood provided the PBMCs. TCR beta CDR3 regions were amplified from RNA. An initial round of RT-PCR targeting the TCR CDR3 relied on the HTBI primer set. TCRdb re-called the multiplex PCR reads through MiXCR, storing one row per CDR3 protein. The sample lists a few hundred thousand distinct CDR3 sequences; about 16% were seen once.

The receptor comes from a woman under 40 with Graves' ophthalmopathy. The chain carries TRBV5-1 and TRBJ2-1, with D unclear. The sample taken for sequencing was blood. The CDR3 spells CASSLVWGSNEQFF. The CDR3 DNA is TGCGCCAGCAGCTTAGTTTGGGGAAGCAATGAGCAGTTCTTC.